This TCR beta chain was sequenced for a study of cytomegalovirus exposure and HLA in healthy donors. At the level of the study: The approximately 110 validation repertoires and the approximately 700 first-cohort repertoires shared a platform, a later analysis reported.

Study-wide points: Altogether, 164 TCR beta chains were recorded as cytomegalovirus-associated. In vitro work confirmed that a few CMV-associated chains recognize CMV antigens.

Details on this clone: Its target is unknown.

Libraries were prepared by immunoSEQ multiplex PCR; TCRdb keeps only in-frame clonotypes and omits some of them. The data show tens of thousands of clones, around 94% seen once. This CDR3 contains 13 residues. The V end lost 0 bases, the J end lost 4 bases, and 7 bases lay between the germline ends. Germline CDR1 SGDLS, CDR2 YYNGEE. This TCR came from a woman aged 18 to 35 in good health and CMV-seronegative. This chain connects TRBV9 to TRBJ2-5; D gene unclear. Source material: PBMCs. DNA of the CDR3: TGTGCCAGCAGCGTAGATATCGGAGAGACCCAGTACTTC. Amino acid sequence: CASSVDIGETQYF.